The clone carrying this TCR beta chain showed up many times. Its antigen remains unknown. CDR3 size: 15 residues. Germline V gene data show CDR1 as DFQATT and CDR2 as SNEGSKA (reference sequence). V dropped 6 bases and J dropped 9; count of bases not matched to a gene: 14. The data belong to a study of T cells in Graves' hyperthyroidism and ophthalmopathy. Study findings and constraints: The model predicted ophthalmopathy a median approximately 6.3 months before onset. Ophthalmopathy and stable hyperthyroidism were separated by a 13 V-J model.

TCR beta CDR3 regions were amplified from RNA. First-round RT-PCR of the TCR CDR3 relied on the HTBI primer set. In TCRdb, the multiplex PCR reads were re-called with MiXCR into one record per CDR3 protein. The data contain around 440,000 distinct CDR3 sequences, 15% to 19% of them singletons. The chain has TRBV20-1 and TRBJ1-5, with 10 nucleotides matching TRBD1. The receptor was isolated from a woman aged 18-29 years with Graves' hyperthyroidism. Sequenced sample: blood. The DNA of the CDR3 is TGCAGTGCCCAAGGGACAGGGGTTCCAAATGGGCCCCAGCATTTT. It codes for CSAQGTGVPNGPQHF.